These 2 T cell receptor beta chains originate from one sample sequenced in a study of blood T cells in healthy people across ages. Together with a sample-barcoded 5' primer, a J-beta primer mix was included in a second PCR lasting roughly 6 to 12 cycles. TCRdb re-called the 5' RACE reads with MiXCR, one entry per CDR3 protein. The sample lists roughly 640,000 distinct CDR3 sequences; approximately 30% were seen once. Sequenced material: blood. The source of these receptors is a woman aged 80 or older in good health.

The chain has TRBV28 and TRBJ1-6; 7 bases are shared with TRBD1. With V trimmed by 5 bases and J by 10 bases, 11 bases remained unmatched. CDR1 and CDR2 from the germline V gene are MDHEN and SYDVKM. CDR3 size: 15 residues. This CDR3 reads CASSPATGSESPLHF. The CDR3 region has the DNA TGTGCCAGCAGTCCCGCGACAGGGTCGGAGTCACCCCTCCACTTT.

This clonotype was picked up many times. In DNA form, the CDR3 reads TGCAGTGCCGAGGACAGTAGGCAACGCACAGATACGCAGTATTTT. This codes for CSAEDSRQRTDTQYF. V is TRBV20-1 and J is TRBJ2-3, with a tentative D call TRBD1 (6 bases). Germline-derived CDR1 and CDR2 are DFQATT and SNEGSKA (reference sequence). The CDR3 sequence is 15 residues long. V was trimmed by 6 bases and J by 1 base, leaving 17 bases between them.